The present T cell receptor beta chain was sequenced within a study of CD8+ T cells in alopecia areata. As for treatment: oral pan-JAK inhibitor, 5-10 mg twice daily. A FACSAria was used to sort CD4+ and CD8+ T cells. These cells came from PBMCs. Study-level points and caveats: The treated group had a single nonresponder, limiting CD8+ expansion-response conclusions. Tofacitinib significantly reduced both scalp clonality and expanded CD8+ clones among the top 100. Whereas mice showed it more clearly, TCR sharing across patients was murkier, possibly because of HLA.

Sequencing templates came from extracted RNA that was reverse transcribed into cDNA. Produced via immunoSEQ multiplex PCR; TCRdb's table is partial and in-frame only. The sample has a few hundred thousand clones, around two fifths seen once. The sample holds a few counts of this clone. The antigen is undetermined. V was trimmed by 3 bases and J by 3 bases, leaving 10 bases between them. The CDR3 covers 13 residues. Germline assignment: CDR1 GTSNPN and CDR2 SVGIG (reference sequence). The sample was CD4+ T cells sorted from blood, taken at approximately week 30, from a patient treated with tofacitinib. The TCR sequence derives from a human donor with alopecia areata. The chain is built from TRBV30 and TRBJ2-3; D not resolved. Here the CDR3 DNA reads TGTGCCTGGAGACTTACGCAGACAGATACGCAGTATTTT. This translates into CAWRLTQTDTQYF.